This T cell receptor (beta chain) was recorded in a study of CD8+ T cells in alopecia areata. Once RNA had been extracted, it was reverse transcribed into cDNA to act as the sequencing template. TCRdb's table, derived via immunoSEQ multiplex PCR, lists solely in-frame clones and lacks some. This sample carries over 200,000 clones, around three fifths of them seen once, and the ten largest clones take approximately 0.5%. This CDR3 has 13 residues. Germline values: CDR1 MNHNY, CDR2 SVGAGI (reference sequence). The germline V and J ends were trimmed by 7 bases and 1 base, with 10 bases remaining between them.

The source is a human donor with alopecia areata. The specimen was CD4+ T cells sorted from blood, collected at week 0. This chain uses TRBV6-6 with TRBJ1-2, with unresolved D. This chain's CDR3 is CASTATDNYGYTF. Written as DNA, the CDR3 is TGTGCCAGCACCGCGACGGATAACTATGGCTACACCTTC.